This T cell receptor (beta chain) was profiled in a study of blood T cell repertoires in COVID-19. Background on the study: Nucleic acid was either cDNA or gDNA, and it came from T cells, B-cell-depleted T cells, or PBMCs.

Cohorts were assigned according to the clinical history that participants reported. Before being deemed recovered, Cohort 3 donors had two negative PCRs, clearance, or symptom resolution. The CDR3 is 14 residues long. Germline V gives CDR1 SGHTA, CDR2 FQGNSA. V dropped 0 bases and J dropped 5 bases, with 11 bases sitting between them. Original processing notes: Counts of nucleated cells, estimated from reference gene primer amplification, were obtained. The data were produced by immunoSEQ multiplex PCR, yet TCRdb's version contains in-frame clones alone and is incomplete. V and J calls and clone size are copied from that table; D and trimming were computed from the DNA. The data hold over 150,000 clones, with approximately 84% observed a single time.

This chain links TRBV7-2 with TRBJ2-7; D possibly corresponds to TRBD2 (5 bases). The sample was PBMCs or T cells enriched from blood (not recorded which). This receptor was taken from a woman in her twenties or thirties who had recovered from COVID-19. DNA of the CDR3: TGTGCCAGCAGCTTAGCGGGAGTTCGGAACGAGCAGTACTTC. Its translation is CASSLAGVRNEQYF.